One sample yielded the 5 T cell receptor beta chains listed below, sequenced in a study of blood T cell repertoires in COVID-19. Method: immunoSEQ multiplex PCR; TCRdb's copy keeps in-frame clones and lacks some. The profile shows about 270,000 clones, 65% to 90% of them singletons. Sequencing used PBMCs or T cells enriched from blood (not recorded which). The receptors shown here come from a man aged 18 to 29 who had recovered from COVID-19.

The chain has TRBV28 and TRBJ1-2, with D hard to call. CDR3 length: 13 amino acids. Trimming removed 6 bases from V and 5 bases from J, with 13 bases in between. In germline, CDR1 is MDHEN, CDR2 SYDVKM. The CDR3, as DNA: TGTGCCAGCAGAGAAACAAGGAGATATGGCTACACCTTC. It encodes CASRETRRYGYTF.

V is TRBV27 and J is TRBJ2-3, with D possibly matching TRBD2 (6 bases). V lost 11 bases and J lost 10, with 13 bases in between. Germline CDR1 is MNHEY and CDR2 is SMNVEV (reference sequence). The CDR3 extends over 10 amino acids. CDR3 loop: CAAGGKAQYF. CDR3 DNA: TGTGCCGCCGGGGGAAAAGCGCAGTATTTT.

There are a few counts of this clone. The chain combines TRBV30 with TRBJ2-5; D gene ambiguous. Germline-derived CDR1 and CDR2 are GTSNPN and SVGIG (reference sequence). The CDR3 covers 12 residues. Between the trimmed V and J ends, which lost 0 bases and 4 bases, there was a span of 6 bases. The CDR3 is CAWSVSGETQYF. The CDR3 DNA reads as TGTGCCTGGAGTGTTTCAGGAGAGACCCAGTACTTC.

The V call is TRBV7-9, the J call TRBJ1-1, with TRBD1 matching over 7 bases. This CDR3 contains 15 residues. V lost 2 bases to trimming and J lost 4 bases; unmatched junction nucleotides: 7. Germline CDR1 reads SEHNR; CDR2 reads FQNEAQ (reference sequence). The CDR3 region has the DNA TGTGCCAGCAGCTTATTGGGGACAGAGTTCACTGAAGCTTTCTTT. Translation gives CASSLLGTEFTEAFF.

This chain joins TRBV5-4 and TRBJ2-1; TRBD2 matches 9 bases. V lost 4 bases to trimming and J lost 2 bases; unmatched junction nucleotides: 4. Germline V gene lookup returns CDR1 SGHNT and CDR2 YYREEE (reference sequence). This CDR3 has 15 amino acids. CDR3 sequence: CASSRSGGTYNEQFF. The DNA of the CDR3 is TGTGCCAGCAGCCGAAGCGGGGGGACCTACAATGAGCAGTTCTTC.